The 2 T cell receptor beta chains reported below all come from one sample, sequenced in a study of cytomegalovirus exposure and HLA in healthy donors. A multiplex PCR was run with 60 Vbeta primers and 13 Jbeta primers. Some clones are missing from TCRdb's copy, which holds only in-frame ones; the method was immunoSEQ multiplex PCR. In the table there are 120,000 or so clones, 82% of which are singletons. The sample taken for sequencing was PBMCs. Receptor source: a male donor in good health and CMV-seropositive.

This rearrangement joins TRBV19 to TRBJ2-5; a weak D match, TRBD2 (5 bases). The last part of the DNA fits TRBJ2-7 better; the J call may be wrong. From germline, CDR1 is LNHDA and CDR2 SQIVND (reference sequence). CDR3 size: 14 residues. Here the CDR3 reads CASSIGEGSYEQYF. In DNA form, the CDR3 reads TGTGCCAGTAGTATCGGAGAGGGCTCCTACGAGCAGTACTTC.

This clone was counted once. The rearrangement joins TRBV30 to TRBJ2-7, with TRBD2 matching 7 bases. V lost 0 bases to trimming and J lost 0 bases; unmatched junction nucleotides: 8. From germline, CDR1 is GTSNPN and CDR2 SVGIG (reference sequence). The CDR3 has 16 residues. The CDR3 protein is CAWSVLRLAVSYEQYF. The CDR3 coding sequence is TGTGCCTGGAGTGTACTTAGGCTAGCGGTCTCCTACGAGCAGTACTTC.